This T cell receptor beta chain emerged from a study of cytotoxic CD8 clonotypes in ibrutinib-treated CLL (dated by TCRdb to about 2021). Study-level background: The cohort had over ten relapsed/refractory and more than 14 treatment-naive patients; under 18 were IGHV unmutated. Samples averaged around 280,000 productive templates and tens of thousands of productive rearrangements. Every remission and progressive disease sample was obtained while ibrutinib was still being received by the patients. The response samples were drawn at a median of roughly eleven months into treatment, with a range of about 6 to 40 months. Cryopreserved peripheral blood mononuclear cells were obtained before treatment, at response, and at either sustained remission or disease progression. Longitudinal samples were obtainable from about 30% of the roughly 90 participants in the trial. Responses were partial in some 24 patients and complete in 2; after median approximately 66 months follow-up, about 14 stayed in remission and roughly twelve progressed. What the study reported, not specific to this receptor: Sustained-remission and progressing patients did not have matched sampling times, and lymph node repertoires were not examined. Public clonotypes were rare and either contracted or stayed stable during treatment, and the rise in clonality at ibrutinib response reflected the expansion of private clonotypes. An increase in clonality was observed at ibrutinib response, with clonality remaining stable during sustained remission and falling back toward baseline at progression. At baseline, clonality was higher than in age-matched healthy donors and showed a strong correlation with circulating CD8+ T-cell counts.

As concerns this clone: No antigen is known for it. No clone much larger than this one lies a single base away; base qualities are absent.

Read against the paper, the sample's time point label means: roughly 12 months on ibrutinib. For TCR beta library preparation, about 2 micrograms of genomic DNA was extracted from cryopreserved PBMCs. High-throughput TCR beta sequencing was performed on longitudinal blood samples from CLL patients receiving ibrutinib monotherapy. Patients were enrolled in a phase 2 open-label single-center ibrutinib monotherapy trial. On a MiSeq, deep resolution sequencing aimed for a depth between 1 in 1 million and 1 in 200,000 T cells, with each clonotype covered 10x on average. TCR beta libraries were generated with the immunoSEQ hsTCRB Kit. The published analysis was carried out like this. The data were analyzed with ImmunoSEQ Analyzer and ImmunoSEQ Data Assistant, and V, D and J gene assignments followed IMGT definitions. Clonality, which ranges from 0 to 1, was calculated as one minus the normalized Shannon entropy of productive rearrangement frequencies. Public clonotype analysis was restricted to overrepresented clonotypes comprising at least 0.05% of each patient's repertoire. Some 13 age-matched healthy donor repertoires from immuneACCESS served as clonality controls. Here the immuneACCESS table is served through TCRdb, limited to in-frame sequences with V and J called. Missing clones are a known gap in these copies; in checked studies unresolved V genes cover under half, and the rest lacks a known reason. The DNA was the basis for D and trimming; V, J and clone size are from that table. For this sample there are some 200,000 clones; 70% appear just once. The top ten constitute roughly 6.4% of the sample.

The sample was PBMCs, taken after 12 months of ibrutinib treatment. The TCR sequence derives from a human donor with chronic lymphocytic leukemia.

CDR3 protein: CASSWARRGDNEQFF. The DNA sequence is given as TGTGCCAGCAGCTGGGCTAGGCGGGGAGACAATGAGCAGTTCTTC. Rearrangement joined TRBV7-2 to TRBJ2-1; D gene: possibly TRBD2, on 6 matching bases. Trimming removed 4 bases from V and 5 bases from J, leaving 15 bases between the germline ends. There are 15 amino acids in the CDR3, from cysteine to phenylalanine inclusive. Only the CDR3 DNA is retained, 45 bases long and in frame from the first base. CDR1 SGHTA and CDR2 FQGNSA were looked up in the germline V gene.